One and the same sample provided the 32 T cell receptor beta chains below, sequenced in a study of blood T cell repertoires in COVID-19 (dated by TCRdb to 2019 to 2021). Receptor amplification or capture employed the immunoSEQ multiplex PCR assay. TCRdb obtained this table from immuneACCESS and retained in-frame rearrangements with V and J assigned. These tables miss some clones; where compared with another copy, unresolved V genes account for less than half of the shortfall, and the remainder is unexplained. Counted in this sample were about 140,000 clones; 84% of them appeared once. The biggest ten clones account for around 9.6% of the sample. Sequencing input: peripheral blood. These receptors were collected from a man aged 55-75 years with active or convalescent COVID-19.

This clone appeared a few times. The chain recombines TRBV2 with TRBJ2-1, with D hard to call. The CDR3 contains 13 residues. Germline V lookup: CDR1 SNHLY, CDR2 FYNNEI. V was clipped by 4 bases and J by 2 bases, with 6 bases between them. DNA for the CDR3: TGTGCCAGCAGTGTTAATACCTACAATGAGCAGTTCTTC. Translation: CASSVNTYNEQFF. Using reference TRBV2 and TRBJ2-1 for the parts outside the CDR3, the full variable domain is EPEVTQTPSHQVTQMGQEVILRCVPISNHLYFYWYRQILGQKVEFLVSFYNNEISEKSEIFDDQFSVERPDGSNFTLKIRSTKLEDSAMYFCASSVNTYNEQFFGPGTRLTVL.

This chain uses TRBV29-1 with TRBJ1-1, with D unresolved. Germline values: CDR1 SQVTM, CDR2 ANQGSEA. This CDR3 spans 16 amino acids. The V end lost 2 bases, the J end lost 1 base, and 17 bases lay between the germline ends. The CDR3 DNA sequence: TGCAGCGTTGAACCCACTCACGAATCTTGGAACACTGAAGCTTTCTTT. Translating it yields CSVEPTHESWNTEAFF.

This sequence joins TRBV4-1 and TRBJ1-1; TRBD1 agrees at 12 bases. From germline, CDR1 is MGHRA and CDR2 YSYEKL. V trimming: 4 bases; J trimming: 4 bases; junction bases outside the gene matches: 4. The CDR3 contains 15 residues. CDR3 region: CASSPGQGAVTEAFF. CDR3 coding DNA: TGCGCCAGCAGCCCGGGACAGGGGGCCGTCACTGAAGCTTTCTTT.

The rearrangement joins TRBV6-2 or TRBV6-3 to TRBJ1-5; TRBD1 agrees at 8 bases. Germline values: CDR1 MNHEY, CDR2 SVGEGT. Trimming took 6 bases from V and 5 from J; bases not matched to a gene: 12. The CDR3 is 16 residues long. This chain's CDR3 is CASSPPGGTGYQPQHF. The CDR3 nucleotides read TGTGCCAGCAGCCCCCCGGGCGGGACAGGATATCAGCCCCAGCATTTT.

V and J are TRBV6-2 or TRBV6-3 and TRBJ1-5; no reliable D call. The CDR3 loop spans 15 amino acids. V was trimmed by 2 bases and J by 0 bases, leaving 8 bases between them. The germline gives CDR1 MNHEY, CDR2 SVGEGT. The CDR3 coding sequence is TGTGCCAGCAGTTACACGCAGATTAGCAATCAGCCCCAGCATTTT. Its protein product is CASSYTQISNQPQHF.

The V call is TRBV4-1, the J call TRBJ2-5, with 10 nucleotides matching TRBD2. V gave up 0 bases and J gave up 2 bases; unmatched junction bases: 9. CDR3 length: 18 residues. The germline CDR1 and CDR2 sequences are MGHRA and YSYEKL. In DNA, the CDR3 is TGCGCCAGCAGCCAAGATCAAGGGAGCGGGAGGGTACAAGAGACCCAGTACTTC. Amino acid sequence: CASSQDQGSGRVQETQYF.

The chain combines TRBV7-2 with TRBJ1-2; TRBD1 aligns across 7 bases. The CDR3 totals 19 residues. Germline assignment: CDR1 SGHTA and CDR2 FQGNSA. Germline trimming cut 4 bases from V and 1 base from J; bases unmatched to any gene: 18. CDR3 bases: TGTGCCAGCAGCTCCCAGGGCAGGGGGTTTGGTTCGGGTAACTATGGCTACACCTTC. This translates into CASSSQGRGFGSGNYGYTF.

The gene calls are TRBV24-1 and TRBJ1-1; 11 bases match TRBD1. This CDR3 comprises 15 residues. Trimming removed 4 bases from V and 4 bases from J; junction bases left unmatched: 4. Germline V gene sequence: CDR1 KGHDR, CDR2 SFDVKD. CDR3 DNA: TGTGCCACCAGTGAACGGACAGGGGGCGTCACTGAAGCTTTCTTT. It encodes CATSERTGGVTEAFF.

The CDR3 DNA reads as TGTGCCAGCAGCAGTAGCGGAATCTACGAGCAGTACGTC. Protein sequence: CASSSSGIYEQYV. The V call is TRBV12-3 or TRBV12-4, the J call TRBJ2-7; D is possibly TRBD2 (6 bases). With 6 bases removed from V and 3 bases from J, the gap between germline ends came to 12 bases. The CDR3 loop spans 13 amino acids.

There are a few counts of this clone. The gene calls are TRBV19 and TRBJ1-2; 7 bases are shared with TRBD1. The germline V gene has CDR1 LNHDA and CDR2 SQIVND (reference sequence). V lost 5 bases to trimming and J lost 0 bases; unmatched junction nucleotides: 6. The CDR3 extends over 15 amino acids. The CDR3 region is CASSPLGTANYGYTF. The CDR3, as DNA: TGTGCCAGTAGTCCCCTCGGGACAGCTAACTATGGCTACACCTTC.

The chain carries TRBV4-3 and TRBJ1-1, with D perhaps TRBD1 (5 bases). CDR1 is LGHNA and CDR2 is YSLEER in the germline V gene. This CDR3 has 15 residues. With 4 bases removed from V and 7 bases from J, the gap between germline ends came to 19 bases. DNA for the CDR3: TGCGCCAGCAGCCCAAACCACAATTTACAGGTTGAAGCTTTCTTT. It yields the protein CASSPNHNLQVEAFF.

The DNA for the CDR3 is TGTGCCAGCAGCTTCGACAGGTGGGGGAACACTGAAGCTTTCTTT. Residues: CASSFDRWGNTEAFF. V and J are TRBV5-6 and TRBJ1-1, with D possibly being TRBD1 (6 bases). Per the germline V gene, CDR1 is SGHDT and CDR2 is YYEEEE. V was trimmed by 2 bases and J by 1 base, leaving 12 bases between them. The CDR3 runs to 15 residues. The full variable domain, completed using reference TRBV5-6 and TRBJ1-1, is DAGVTQSPTHLIKTRGQQVTLRCSPKSGHDTVSWYQQALGQGPQFIFQYYEEEERQRGNFPDRFSGHQFPNYSSELNVNALLLGDSALYLCASSFDRWGNTEAFFGQGTRLTVV.

This sequence joins TRBV4-3 and TRBJ1-2; the D is unclear. V was shortened by 1 base and J by 4 bases, with 10 bases between the two germline ends. Per the germline V gene, CDR1 is LGHNA and CDR2 is YSLEER. This CDR3 has 14 residues. CDR3 sequence (DNA): TGCGCCAGCAGCCAAGGAGTCTCCACCTATGGCTACACCTTC. This sequence encodes CASSQGVSTYGYTF.

The chain carries TRBV30 and TRBJ1-1; 9 nucleotides align to TRBD1. The CDR3 sequence is 15 residues long. Losses at the gene ends were 2 bases for V and 7 bases for J; bases not matched to a gene: 11. The germline V gene encodes CDR1 GTSNPN and CDR2 SVGIG (reference sequence). Here the CDR3 reads CAWSPTGGQRGEAFF. The CDR3 nucleotides read TGTGCCTGGAGTCCTACAGGGGGCCAGAGGGGTGAAGCTTTCTTT.

The chain combines TRBV11-2 with TRBJ2-7, with TRBD2 matching over 8 bases. Trimming took 0 bases from V and 3 from J; bases not matched to a gene: 10. Germline values: CDR1 SGHAT, CDR2 FQNNGV. The CDR3 is 17 residues long. CDR3 sequence: CASSLDTLAGGRYEQYF. CDR3 bases: TGTGCCAGCAGCTTAGATACTCTCGCGGGGGGCCGCTACGAGCAGTACTTC. The full variable domain, with the rest looked up from reference TRBV11-2 and TRBJ2-7, is EAGVAQSPRYKIIEKRQSVAFWCNPISGHATLYWYQQILGQGPKLLIQFQNNGVVDDSQLPKDRFSAERLKGVDSTLKIQPAKLEDSAVYLCASSLDTLAGGRYEQYFGPGTRLTVT.

This chain joins TRBV6-2 or TRBV6-3 and TRBJ1-2, with 8 bases fitting TRBD1. The germline gives CDR1 MNHEY, CDR2 SVGEGT. The CDR3 extends over 13 amino acids. V gave up 4 bases and J gave up 4 bases; unmatched junction bases: 2. Here the CDR3 reads CASSLGQAYGYTF. In DNA form, the CDR3 reads TGTGCCAGCAGTTTGGGACAGGCCTATGGCTACACCTTC.

The rearrangement joins TRBV29-1 to TRBJ1-3, with TRBD1 identical over 9 bases. Unmatched junction bases numbered 8, after V lost 7 bases and J lost 4 bases. The CDR3 totals 14 residues. CDR1 and CDR2 (germline): SQVTM, ANQGSEA. CDR3 sequence reads: CSAGQGIPGNTIYF. The CDR3 bases are TGCAGCGCGGGACAGGGAATTCCCGGAAACACCATATATTTT.

The rearrangement uses TRBV4-3 and TRBJ2-7, with 10 bases that match TRBD1. The germline gives CDR1 LGHNA, CDR2 YSLEER. The CDR3 is 16 residues long. The ends lost 1 base at V and 5 bases at J; junction bases unmatched: 8. CDR3 sequence reads: CASSQVGLDRGNEQYF. Here the CDR3 DNA reads TGCGCCAGCAGCCAAGTAGGGTTGGACAGGGGGAACGAGCAGTACTTC.

The chain carries TRBV9 and TRBJ2-7; TRBD2 aligns across 11 bases. CDR1 SGDLS and CDR2 YYNGEE come from the germline V gene. V lost 3 bases, J lost 5 bases, and 7 bases stayed unmatched. This CDR3 has 15 residues. CDR3 sequence reads: CASSGVLAGGDEQYF. CDR3 bases: TGTGCCAGCAGCGGAGTCCTAGCGGGGGGCGACGAGCAGTACTTC.

This clone was found a few times. The J gene is TRBJ2-1, the V gene TRBV18; TRBD1 matches 7 bases. The CDR3 consists of 15 residues. Germline CDR1 is KGHSH and CDR2 is LQKENI. J gave up 5 bases and V 3 bases, and 7 bases lay outside the gene matches. CDR3 in amino acids: CASSPLSGQNNEQFF. The CDR3, as DNA: TGTGCCAGCTCACCTTTATCGGGACAGAACAATGAGCAGTTCTTC.

This chain joins TRBV6-5 and TRBJ2-1, with a possible D match to TRBD2 (5 bases). Germline CDR1 is MNHEY and CDR2 is SVGAGI. Trimming removed 7 bases from V and 0 bases from J, with 10 bases in between. CDR3 size: 14 residues. The CDR3, as DNA: TGTGCCAGCAATGCTGGAGGCTCCTACAATGAGCAGTTCTTC. As protein: CASNAGGSYNEQFF.

The chain recombines TRBV7-9 with TRBJ2-1, with TRBD2 matching over 7 bases. This CDR3 contains 13 residues. Germline CDR1 and CDR2: SEHNR and FQNEAQ (reference sequence). Unmatched junction bases numbered 7, after V lost 8 bases and J lost 6 bases. The DNA of the CDR3 is TGTGCCAGCGGGAGACTAGCTATCAATGAGCAGTTCTTC. Amino acids: CASGRLAINEQFF.

The chain joins TRBV3-1 (or the pseudogene TRBV3-2) to TRBJ2-1, with TRBD2 as a possible D gene (6 bases). The CDR3 is 12 residues long. V lost 6 bases and J lost 10, with 13 bases in between. CDR1 is LGHDT, CDR2 YNNKEL, per germline (reference sequence). The CDR3 reads CASSQGLGEQFF. CDR3 sequence (DNA): TGTGCCAGCAGTCAGGGACTGGGGGAGCAGTTCTTC.

The V and J genes are TRBV5-6 and TRBJ1-1, with 8 bases fitting TRBD1. CDR1 and CDR2 from the germline V gene are SGHDT and YYEEEE. The CDR3 runs 15 residues. V shed 0 bases, J shed 4 bases, and the junction held 5 bases outside the gene matches. The DNA for the CDR3 is TGTGCCAGCAGCTTGGGACAGGGGATGGGCACTGAAGCTTTCTTT. Its protein is CASSLGQGMGTEAFF.

The chain carries TRBV7-2 and TRBJ2-5, with 10 nucleotides matching TRBD2. Germline CDR1 reads SGHTA; CDR2 reads FQGNSA. The CDR3 covers 15 residues. After removal of 7 bases from V and 5 bases from J, the junction contained 10 bases not matched to a gene. As DNA, the CDR3 is TGTGCCAGCATGAAAGAAGCGGGGGGGCTGGAGACCCAGTACTTC. It translates to CASMKEAGGLETQYF.

The rearrangement links TRBV24-1 to TRBJ2-3, with TRBD1 identical over 8 bases. Germline V lookup: CDR1 KGHDR, CDR2 SFDVKD. The CDR3 extends over 15 amino acids. V lost 4 bases to trimming and J lost 4 bases; unmatched junction nucleotides: 6. The CDR3 bases are TGTGCCACCAGTGAGGCTGGACAGGGTGCAGATACGCAGTATTTT. Its protein is CATSEAGQGADTQYF.

This rearrangement joins TRBV5-1 to TRBJ2-1, with 7 bases aligning to TRBD1. CDR1 and CDR2 from the germline V gene are SGHRS and YFSETQ. This CDR3 has 15 residues. V gave up 0 bases and J gave up 4 bases; unmatched junction bases: 4. As DNA, the CDR3 is TGCGCCAGCAGCTTGGAGGGGGCCGAGTACAATGAGCAGTTCTTC. It codes for CASSLEGAEYNEQFF.

V is TRBV27 and J is TRBJ1-5, with 8 bases aligning to TRBD1. J gave up 8 bases and V 5 bases, and 8 bases lay outside the gene matches. The CDR3 contains 14 residues. Germline V gene data show CDR1 as MNHEY and CDR2 as SMNVEV (reference sequence). CDR3 nucleotide sequence: TGTGCCAGCAGTCATGACAGGGGTCGGGAGCCCCAGCATTTT. It yields the protein CASSHDRGREPQHF.

This clone has only one observation. The J gene is TRBJ2-5, the V gene TRBV5-8; TRBD1 aligns across 10 bases. This CDR3 region has 16 residues. V dropped 4 bases and J dropped 2; count of bases not matched to a gene: 8. Per germline, CDR1 SGHTS and CDR2 YDEGEE. In nucleotides, the CDR3 is TGTGCCAGCAGCCACCGGACAGGGGGTGGTCAAGAGACCCAGTACTTC. This gives the protein CASSHRTGGGQETQYF.

DNA for the CDR3: TGTGCCAGTAGTATAGGTGCGTATAGCAATCAGCCCCAGCATTTT. Translating it yields CASSIGAYSNQPQHF. V is TRBV19 and J is TRBJ1-5; D not certain. The CDR3 totals 15 residues. Germline loops: CDR1 LNHDA, CDR2 SQIVND (reference sequence). V was trimmed by 1 base and J by 0 bases, leaving 7 bases between them.

The gene calls are TRBV6-1 and TRBJ1-2; tentative D call: TRBD1 (5 bases). Germline CDR1 reads MNHNS; CDR2 reads SASEGT. This CDR3 is built from 11 residues. V was shortened by 2 bases and J by 8 bases, with 6 bases between the two germline ends. The CDR3 loop reads CASSEQGGYTF. CDR3 DNA sequence: TGTGCCAGCAGTGAACAGGGAGGCTACACCTTC.

The chain uses TRBV10-1 and TRBJ2-3, with D tentatively TRBD2 (6 bases). CDR1 is WNHNN and CDR2 is SYGVQD in the germline V gene (reference sequence). Trimming took off 5 bases at V and 4 bases at J, with 13 bases between the two ends. There are 14 residues in the CDR3. The CDR3 DNA reads TGCGCCAGCAGTAATTGGGGGGATCCAGATACGCAGTATTTT. The encoded protein is CASSNWGDPDTQYF.